The clone carrying this TCR beta chain was counted many times. The data were obtained in a study of CD8 T cells in ankylosing spondylitis. The ends were cut back, 6 bases at V and 1 base at J, with 8 bases in the middle. The CDR3 has 12 residues. The germline gives CDR1 DFQATT, CDR2 SNEGSKA (reference sequence). TCRdb processed the 5' RACE reads anew with MiXCR; each CDR3 protein has one entry. This table holds about 220,000 distinct CDR3 sequences, around 24% found once. The sequence was collected from a male donor with ankylosing spondylitis or in good health (not recorded which). Sequencing was performed on blood, either unsorted or a sorted T cell fraction (not recorded which). This rearrangement joins TRBV20-1 to TRBJ2-3, with a possible D match to TRBD1 (6 bases). The CDR3 DNA sequence: TGCAGTGCAGCAGGGGGCACAGATACGCAGTATTTT. It specifies CSAAGGTDTQYF.